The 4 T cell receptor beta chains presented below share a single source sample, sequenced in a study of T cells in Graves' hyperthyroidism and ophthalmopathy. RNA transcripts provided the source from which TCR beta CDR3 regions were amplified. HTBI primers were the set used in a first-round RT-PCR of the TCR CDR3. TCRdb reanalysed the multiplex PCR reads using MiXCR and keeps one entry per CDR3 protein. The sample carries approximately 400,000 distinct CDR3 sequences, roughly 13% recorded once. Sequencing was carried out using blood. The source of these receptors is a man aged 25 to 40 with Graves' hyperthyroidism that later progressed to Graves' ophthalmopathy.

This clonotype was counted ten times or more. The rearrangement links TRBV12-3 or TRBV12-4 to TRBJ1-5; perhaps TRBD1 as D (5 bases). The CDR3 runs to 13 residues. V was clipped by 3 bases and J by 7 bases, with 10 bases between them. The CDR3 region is CASSLGVGQPQHF. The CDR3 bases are TGTGCCAGCAGTTTGGGGGTAGGACAGCCCCAGCATTTT.

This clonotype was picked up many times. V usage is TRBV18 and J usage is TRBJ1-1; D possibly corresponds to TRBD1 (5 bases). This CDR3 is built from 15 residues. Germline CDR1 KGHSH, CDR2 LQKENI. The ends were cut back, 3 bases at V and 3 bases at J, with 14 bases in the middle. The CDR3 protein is CASSPFGTTDTEAFF. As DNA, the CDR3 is TGTGCCAGCTCACCCTTCGGGACGACGGACACTGAAGCTTTCTTT.

CDR3: CASSLDPRGGSYNEQFF. In DNA form, the CDR3 reads TGTGCCAGCAGCTTAGATCCGCGGGGGGGCTCCTACAATGAGCAGTTCTTC. The V call is TRBV11-2, the J call TRBJ2-1; 9 bases are shared with TRBD2. CDR3 length: 17 amino acids. Germline lookup yields CDR1 SGHAT and CDR2 FQNNGV. V was clipped by 0 bases and J by 0 bases; unmatched bases: 3.

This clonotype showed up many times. The chain's CDR3 is CASIGDRAHYNSPLHF. In nucleotides, the CDR3 is TGTGCCAGCATTGGGGACAGGGCGCATTATAATTCACCCCTCCACTTT. This sequence joins TRBV2 and TRBJ1-6, with 9 positions matching TRBD1. Per germline, CDR1 SNHLY and CDR2 FYNNEI. CDR3 length: 16 amino acids. The ends lost 7 bases at V and 4 bases at J; junction bases unmatched: 8.